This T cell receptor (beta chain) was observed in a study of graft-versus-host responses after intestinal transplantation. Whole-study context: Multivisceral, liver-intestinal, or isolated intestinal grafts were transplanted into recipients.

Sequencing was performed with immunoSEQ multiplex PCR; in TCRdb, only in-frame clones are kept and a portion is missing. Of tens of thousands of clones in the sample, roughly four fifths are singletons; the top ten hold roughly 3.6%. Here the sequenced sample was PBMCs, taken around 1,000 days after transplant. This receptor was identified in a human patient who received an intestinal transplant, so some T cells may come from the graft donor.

The CDR3 protein is CASRDRVVGTGELFF. The CDR3 nucleotides are TGTGCCAGCAGAGACAGGGTGGTAGGCACCGGGGAGCTGTTTTTT. The rearrangement links TRBV27 to TRBJ2-2; 7 nucleotides line up with TRBD1. V shed 6 bases and J 4 bases; nucleotides not matched to a gene: 8. The CDR3 runs 15 residues. Germline V CDR1 and CDR2: MNHEY, SMNVEV (reference sequence).